The T cell receptor beta chain under discussion was sequenced for a study of response to subunit inactivated influenza vaccine. Overall study findings and caveats: Each seasonal influenza vaccination, the authors suggested, recruits few new T cells.

CDR3 size: 14 residues. Trimming pared 4 bases from V and 5 bases from J, leaving 14 bases between. Germline V gene lookup returns CDR1 SGHAT and CDR2 FQNNGV. In TCRdb, the RT-PCR reads were re-called with MiXCR into one record per CDR3 protein. The data hold 650,000 to 800,000 distinct CDR3 sequences, with less than 20% observed a single time. A note on this clonotype: The antigen remains unidentified.

The specimen comprised PBMCs from blood, sampled less than 6 days after vaccination. This sequence originates from a man aged 50 or older who received an inactivated influenza vaccine. This chain joins TRBV11-2 and TRBJ2-5; the D gene is possibly TRBD2 (5 bases). The CDR3 is CASSSTGIWETQYF. Here the CDR3 DNA reads TGTGCCAGCAGCTCGACCGGGATTTGGGAGACCCAGTACTTC.